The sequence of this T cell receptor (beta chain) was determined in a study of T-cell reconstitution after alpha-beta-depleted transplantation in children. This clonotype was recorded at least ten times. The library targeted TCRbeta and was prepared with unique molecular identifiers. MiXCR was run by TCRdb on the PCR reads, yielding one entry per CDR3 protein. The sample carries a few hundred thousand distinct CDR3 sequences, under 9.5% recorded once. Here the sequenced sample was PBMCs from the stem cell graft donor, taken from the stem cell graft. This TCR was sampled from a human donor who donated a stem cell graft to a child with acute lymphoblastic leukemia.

The CDR3 is CASSPGSGRDTQYF. The CDR3 nucleotides are TGTGCCAGCAGCCCCGGTTCAGGAAGAGATACGCAGTATTTT. The chain couples TRBV11-2 to TRBJ2-3; D is unresolved. CDR3 length: 14 amino acids. Between the trimmed V and J ends, which lost 5 bases and 5 bases, there was a span of 14 bases. The germline V gene encodes CDR1 SGHAT and CDR2 FQNNGV.